This TCR beta chain is drawn from a study of cytomegalovirus exposure and HLA in healthy donors. Across the whole study: Later, an analysis reported that the 110 or so validation repertoires had used the same platform as the approximately 600 first-cohort repertoires.

Sequenced by immunoSEQ multiplex PCR; TCRdb stores in-frame clones only, minus some. This table has under 50,000 clones, 90% to 95% appearing once. Germline loops: CDR1 MNHEY, CDR2 SMNVEV (reference sequence). The CDR3 length is 13 residues. The V segment lost 1 base and the J segment 5 bases; nucleotides outside the gene matches: 0. This TCR derives from a woman between 18 and 30 years old in good health and CMV-seronegative. Sequencing was performed on PBMCs. The V call is TRBV27, the J call TRBJ1-2; TRBD1 agrees at 8 bases. The CDR3 region is CASSLYRGYGYTF. The DNA for the CDR3 is TGTGCCAGCAGTTTATACAGGGGGTATGGCTACACCTTC.